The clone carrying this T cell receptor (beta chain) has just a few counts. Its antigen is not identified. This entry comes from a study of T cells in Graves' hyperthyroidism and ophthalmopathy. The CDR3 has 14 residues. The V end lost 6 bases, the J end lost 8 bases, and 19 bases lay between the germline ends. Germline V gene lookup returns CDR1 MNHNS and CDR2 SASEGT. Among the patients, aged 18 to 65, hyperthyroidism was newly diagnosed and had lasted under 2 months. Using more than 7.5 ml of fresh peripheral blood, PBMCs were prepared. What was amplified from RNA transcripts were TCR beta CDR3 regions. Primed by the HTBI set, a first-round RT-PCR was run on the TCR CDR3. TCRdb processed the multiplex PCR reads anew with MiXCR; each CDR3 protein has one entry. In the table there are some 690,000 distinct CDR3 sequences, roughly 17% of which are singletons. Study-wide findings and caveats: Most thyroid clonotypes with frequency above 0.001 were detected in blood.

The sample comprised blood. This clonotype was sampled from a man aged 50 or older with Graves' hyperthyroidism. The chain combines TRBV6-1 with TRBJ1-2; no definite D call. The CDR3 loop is CASRTSGRSVGYTF. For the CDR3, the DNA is TGTGCCAGCAGAACTTCCGGACGCTCGGTGGGCTACACCTTC.